The 30 T cell receptor beta chains below come from one sample, sequenced in a study of post-analysis software for immune sequencing data. Broader study findings: Patients had higher frequencies than controls of a handful of TRBV segments, including TRBV5-6, TRBV5-1 and TRBV20-1.

For these receptors, no antigen is known. Each TCR beta cDNA library carried unique molecular identifiers. TCRdb passed the PCR reads through MiXCR, listing each CDR3 protein once. The data hold about 810,000 distinct CDR3 sequences, with roughly 50% observed a single time. Sequences were obtained from blood. These receptors all come from a girl aged 10-17 years with multiple sclerosis.

This chain joins TRBV27 and TRBJ1-1; possible D gene TRBD1, 5 bases. V gave up 3 bases and J gave up 6 bases, with 11 bases separating them. Germline CDR1 is MNHEY and CDR2 is SMNVEV (reference sequence). The CDR3 length is 13 residues. CDR3 coding DNA: TGTGCCAGCAGTTTTCGGGGGATCGCTGAAGCTTTCTTT. Protein sequence: CASSFRGIAEAFF.

This rearrangement joins TRBV5-1 to TRBJ2-1, with unresolved D. Trimming took off 5 bases at V and 8 bases at J, with 11 bases between the two ends. Germline assignment: CDR1 SGHRS and CDR2 YFSETQ. This CDR3 is 12 amino acids long. The CDR3 protein is CASRGWSYEQFF. DNA of the CDR3: TGCGCCAGCAGAGGCTGGTCCTATGAGCAGTTCTTC.

The chain carries TRBV29-1 and TRBJ1-1; 10 positions agree with TRBD1. J was trimmed by 11 bases and V by 1 base; bases with no gene match: 10. The CDR3 runs to 14 residues. Germline lookup yields CDR1 SQVTM and CDR2 ANQGSEA. The CDR3 DNA follows: TGCAGCGTTGAAGGCCGTATGGGACAGGGGTCGGCTTTCTTT. It yields the protein CSVEGRMGQGSAFF.

This clonotype was picked up a small number of times. The genes are TRBV5-1 and TRBJ2-7; no reliable D call. Germline values: CDR1 SGHRS, CDR2 YFSETQ. V was cut by 6 bases and J by 0 bases, with 10 bases left in between. The CDR3 length is 13 residues. The CDR3 DNA is TGCGCCAGCATGGATCGGAACTCCTACGAGCAGTACTTC. It is translated as CASMDRNSYEQYF. The entire variable domain, with the rest obtained from reference TRBV5-1 and TRBJ2-7, is as follows: KAGVTQTPRYLIKTRGQQVTLSCSPISGHRSVSWYQQTPGQGLQFLFEYFSETQRNKGNFPGRFSGRQFSNSRSEMNVSTLELGDSALYLCASMDRNSYEQYFGPGTRLTVT.

This clonotype occurred once. The chain has TRBV3-1 and TRBJ2-7; D unclear. V shed 1 base and J shed 5 bases, with 6 bases lying between them. Germline CDR1 and CDR2: LGHDT and YNNKEL (reference sequence). The CDR3 sequence is 12 residues long. This CDR3 is CASSQAFHEQYF. The CDR3 DNA is TGTGCCAGCAGCCAAGCTTTCCACGAGCAGTACTTC.

The chain recombines TRBV20-1 with TRBJ2-1; 8 bases are shared with TRBD2. Germline V CDR1 and CDR2: DFQATT, SNEGSKA (reference sequence). After removal of 5 bases from V and 9 bases from J, the junction contained 12 bases not matched to a gene. The CDR3 contains 14 residues. The CDR3 spells CSAPNEREFSEQFF. The CDR3 nucleotides are TGCAGTGCTCCAAATGAGCGGGAGTTCTCTGAGCAGTTCTTC.

V is TRBV5-5 and J is TRBJ2-6; D unresolved. The CDR3 contains 18 residues. V was cut by 0 bases and J by 0 bases, with 13 bases left in between. Germline V CDR1 and CDR2: SGHKS, YYEKEE (reference sequence). The CDR3 spells CASSLENTPSSGANVLTF. As DNA, the CDR3 is TGTGCCAGCAGCTTGGAGAATACCCCCAGCTCTGGGGCCAACGTCCTGACTTTC.

This clonotype was counted between two and nine times. This chain uses TRBV14 with TRBJ2-1; a possible D gene is TRBD2 (5 bases). This CDR3 is built from 13 residues. Trimming took off 8 bases at V and 3 bases at J, with 11 bases between the two ends. The germline gives CDR1 SGHDN, CDR2 FVKESK. The chain's CDR3 is CASQPDYYNEQFF. The CDR3 DNA sequence: TGTGCCAGCCAACCCGACTACTACAATGAGCAGTTCTTC.

The chain uses TRBV20-1 and TRBJ1-4; D ambiguous. Trimming pared 6 bases from V and 4 bases from J, leaving 9 bases between. Germline V gene lookup returns CDR1 DFQATT and CDR2 SNEGSKA (reference sequence). The CDR3 is made up of 12 amino acids. The chain's CDR3 is CSAGPRNEKLFF. CDR3 DNA sequence: TGCAGTGCCGGGCCCCGTAATGAAAAACTGTTTTTT.

This clonotype was observed a few times. The chain uses TRBV20-1 and TRBJ2-4; TRBD2 matches 10 bases. CDR3 length: 16 residues. V gave up 3 bases and J gave up 7 bases; unmatched junction bases: 12. Germline V CDR1 and CDR2: DFQATT, SNEGSKA (reference sequence). CDR3: CSARTGPGLADNIQYF. The CDR3 coding sequence is TGCAGTGCTAGGACCGGACCCGGACTAGCGGATAACATTCAGTACTTC.

The chain employs TRBV5-4 and TRBJ2-3; the D call may be TRBD1 or TRBD2 (5 bases each). Trimming shortened V by 1 base and J by 2 bases, and 11 bases separated the two germline ends. CDR1 is SGHNT and CDR2 is YYREEE in the germline V gene (reference sequence). CDR3 length: 15 amino acids. The CDR3 region has the DNA TGTGCCAGCAGCTTGAGGGACGACCTCACAGATACGCAGTATTTT. It is translated as CASSLRDDLTDTQYF.

The V gene is TRBV20-1, the J gene TRBJ1-1; 8 bases match TRBD1. V shed 0 bases and J 1 base; nucleotides not matched to a gene: 1. Germline-derived CDR1 and CDR2 are DFQATT and SNEGSKA (reference sequence). This CDR3 contains 14 residues. The CDR3 bases are TGCAGTGCTAGAGAGGGGACAGGGAACACTGAAGCTTTCTTT. As protein: CSAREGTGNTEAFF.

V gene TRBV5-1 combines with J gene TRBJ1-1, with 10 bases that match TRBD1. The CDR3 is 15 amino acids. Germline trimming cut 5 bases from V and 4 bases from J; bases unmatched to any gene: 8. The germline gives CDR1 SGHRS, CDR2 YFSETQ. CDR3 amino acids: CASRPGQGEGTEAFF. The CDR3 DNA reads TGCGCCAGCAGACCCGGACAGGGGGAGGGCACTGAAGCTTTCTTT.

This chain links TRBV5-6 with TRBJ2-4; D gene uncertain. With 0 bases removed from V and 0 bases from J, the gap between germline ends came to 7 bases. Germline assignment: CDR1 SGHDT and CDR2 YYEEEE. This CDR3 has 15 residues. CDR3 residues: CASSLALIAKNIQYF. The CDR3 nucleotides read TGTGCCAGCAGCTTGGCTCTCATAGCCAAAAACATTCAGTACTTC. Based on the CDR3 plus reference TRBV5-6 and TRBJ2-4, the full variable domain is DAGVTQSPTHLIKTRGQQVTLRCSPKSGHDTVSWYQQALGQGPQFIFQYYEEEERQRGNFPDRFSGHQFPNYSSELNVNALLLGDSALYLCASSLALIAKNIQYFGAGTRLSVL.

This clonotype occurred a few times. The rearrangement uses TRBV6-1 and TRBJ1-6, with 7 bases identical to TRBD1. The germline gives CDR1 MNHNS, CDR2 SASEGT. CDR3 size: 15 residues. The V segment lost 5 bases and the J segment 7 bases; nucleotides outside the gene matches: 8. DNA of the CDR3: TGTGCCAGCAGTCCCCGAACAGGGGACAATTCACCCCTCCACTTT. It encodes CASSPRTGDNSPLHF.

This clonotype turned up a few times. The rearrangement joins TRBV6-2 or TRBV6-3 to TRBJ2-7; no definite D call. The CDR3 covers 15 residues. Germline V CDR1 and CDR2: MNHEY, SVGEGT. V was cut by 3 bases and J by 6 bases, with 18 bases left in between. The CDR3 loop reads CASSYPVTLKGEQYF. The CDR3 region has the DNA TGTGCCAGCAGTTATCCGGTCACTTTGAAGGGCGAGCAGTACTTC.

The chain couples TRBV4-1 to TRBJ2-5; no definite D call. Between the trimmed V and J ends, which lost 1 base and 4 bases, there was a span of 7 bases. The germline V gene has CDR1 MGHRA and CDR2 YSYEKL. CDR3 length: 13 amino acids. CDR3 nucleotide sequence: TGCGCCAGCAGCCAAGCCCTTCTAGAGACCCAGTACTTC. Amino acid sequence: CASSQALLETQYF.

This clonotype was detected only a few times. This rearrangement joins TRBV4-1 to TRBJ1-2, with TRBD1 as a possible D gene (6 bases). Trimming cost V 0 bases and J 7 bases, with 18 bases left between them. Germline V CDR1 and CDR2: MGHRA, YSYEKL. CDR3 size: 16 residues. As DNA, the CDR3 is TGCGCCAGCAGCCAAGATCAGGGGTTGCATCTCGGTGGCTACACCTTC. Translating it yields CASSQDQGLHLGGYTF.

The V call is TRBV6-1, the J call TRBJ2-1, with 7 bases matching TRBD1. With 2 bases clipped from V and 8 bases from J, the junction kept 0 bases outside the gene matches. Germline V CDR1 and CDR2: MNHNS, SASEGT. The CDR3 contains 12 residues. CDR3 amino acids: CASSEQGDEQFF. For the CDR3, the DNA is TGTGCCAGCAGTGAACAGGGGGATGAGCAGTTCTTC.

This clonotype appeared once. This chain uses TRBV29-1 with TRBJ1-5, with TRBD1 as a possible D gene (6 bases). The CDR3 loop spans 14 amino acids. Trimming removed 5 bases from V and 6 bases from J, with 17 bases in between. Germline CDR1 SQVTM, CDR2 ANQGSEA. CDR3 in amino acids: CSVRAGVNRQPQHF. In DNA, the CDR3 is TGCAGCGTTCGTGCAGGGGTTAATCGTCAGCCCCAGCATTTT.

This clonotype was seen once. The CDR3 protein is CSARDEGLGYNEQFF. The CDR3 DNA sequence: TGCAGTGCTAGAGACGAGGGTTTGGGCTACAATGAGCAGTTCTTC. The chain links TRBV20-1 to TRBJ2-1; a weak D match, TRBD2 (5 bases). V was trimmed by 0 bases and J by 3 bases, leaving 12 bases between them. Germline loops: CDR1 DFQATT, CDR2 SNEGSKA (reference sequence). The CDR3 is made up of 15 amino acids.

The J gene is TRBJ2-3, the V gene TRBV4-1, with TRBD1 identical over 8 bases. CDR1 is MGHRA, CDR2 YSYEKL, per germline. The V gene end was trimmed by 0 bases and the J gene end by 0 bases; junction bases not matched to a gene: 20. CDR3 length: 22 residues. CDR3 residues: CASSQEATGGSASATSTDTQYF. CDR3 in DNA: TGCGCCAGCAGCCAAGAAGCCACAGGGGGTTCGGCTAGCGCCACTAGCACAGATACGCAGTATTTT.

This chain connects TRBV7-2 to TRBJ2-7, with 10 bases identical to TRBD2. The CDR3 runs 15 residues. The germline V gene has CDR1 SGHTA and CDR2 FQGNSA. Trimming at V came to 0 bases and at J to 6 bases, leaving 5 bases not matched to a gene. DNA of the CDR3: TGTGCCAGCAGCTTAGCGCTAGCGGGAGATTTCGAGCAGTACTTC. Residues: CASSLALAGDFEQYF.

This clonotype was picked up a small number of times. This chain links TRBV6-2 or TRBV6-3 with TRBJ2-6; D gene ambiguous. Trimming pared 2 bases from V and 0 bases from J, leaving 8 bases between. This CDR3 is built from 16 residues. From germline, CDR1 is MNHEY and CDR2 SVGEGT. The CDR3 DNA reads as TGTGCCAGCAGTTACCCCCGACCCTCTGGGGCCAACGTCCTGACTTTC. Its protein product is CASSYPRPSGANVLTF.

This chain joins TRBV12-3 or TRBV12-4 and TRBJ1-2, with unresolved D. Trimming took off 5 bases at V and 0 bases at J, with 13 bases between the two ends. The CDR3 spans 15 residues. The CDR3 spells CASSLGRRANYGYTF. The CDR3 coding sequence is TGTGCCAGCAGTCTCGGACGGAGAGCTAACTATGGCTACACCTTC.

The chain has TRBV3-1 and TRBJ2-5; 10 bases fit TRBD1. This CDR3 spans 16 amino acids. In germline, CDR1 is LGHDT, CDR2 YNNKEL (reference sequence). Germline trimming cut 3 bases from V and 5 bases from J; bases unmatched to any gene: 9. CDR3 sequence (DNA): TGTGCCAGCAGCCACGTCGACAGGGGGCGTCTCGAGACCCAGTACTTC. Translation: CASSHVDRGRLETQYF.

Worth noting for this clonotype: One end of the junction is discordant with germline, which a read error may explain. This rearrangement joins TRBV6-4 to TRBJ1-2; the D gene is possibly TRBD1 (5 bases). This CDR3 has 16 amino acids. The germline V gene has CDR1 MRHNA and CDR2 SNTAGT. CDR3 sequence (DNA): TGTGCCTGCAGTGACAGTGTCGGGCAGGCGGCCTATGGCTACACCTTC. It yields the protein CACSDSVGQAAYGYTF.

The rearrangement uses TRBV5-1 and TRBJ2-7; unclear D gene. Looked up from germline, CDR1 is SGHRS and CDR2 is YFSETQ. The CDR3 length is 14 residues. The germline V and J ends were trimmed by 1 base and 2 bases, with 10 bases remaining between them. The CDR3 spells CASSLRNRAYEQYF. The CDR3 DNA reads TGCGCCAGCAGCTTGCGAAATCGAGCCTACGAGCAGTACTTC.

This clonotype was counted only a few times. The V gene is TRBV10-3, the J gene TRBJ2-3; 10 bases match TRBD2. With V trimmed by 4 bases and J by 2 bases, 6 bases remained unmatched. The V gene's germline CDR1 is ENHRY and CDR2 SYGVKD. There are 16 residues in the CDR3. The CDR3 bases are TGTGCCATCAGTGGGATAGCGGGAGGCGCCACAGATACGCAGTATTTT. Its translation is CAISGIAGGATDTQYF.

This chain uses TRBV9 with TRBJ2-1, with 8 nucleotides matching TRBD2. V dropped 0 bases and J dropped 9; count of bases not matched to a gene: 5. This CDR3 has 14 amino acids. From germline, CDR1 is SGDLS and CDR2 YYNGEE. The CDR3, as DNA: TGTGCCAGCAGCGTAGCGGGAGGGTTGGGTGAGCAGTTCTTC. Protein: CASSVAGGLGEQFF.